The 19 T cell receptor beta chains listed next were all sequenced from one sample in a study of CD8 T cells in ankylosing spondylitis. Their cognate antigens are unknown. TCRdb re-called the 5' RACE reads with MiXCR, one entry per CDR3 protein. The data hold a few hundred thousand distinct CDR3 sequences, with about a fifth observed a single time. Study-level findings and limits: About 8 highly homologous variants made up a TCR beta motif, and this motif appeared characteristic of ankylosing spondylitis blood.

Sequencing was carried out using blood, either unsorted or a sorted T cell fraction (not recorded which). The receptor set was obtained from a male donor with ankylosing spondylitis.

The chain carries TRBV3-1 and TRBJ2-2; possibly TRBD1 for D (5 bases). The V gene's germline CDR1 is LGHDT and CDR2 YNNKEL (reference sequence). The length of the CDR3 is 15 residues. V dropped 1 base and J dropped 3 bases, with 9 bases sitting between them. CDR3 coding DNA: TGTGCCAGCAGCCAAGCTGGGGCGGACACCGGGGAGCTGTTTTTT. It translates to CASSQAGADTGELFF. The whole variable domain, filled in from reference TRBV3-1 and TRBJ2-2, reads DTAVSQTPKYLVTQMGNDKSIKCEQNLGHDTMYWYKQDSKKFLKIMFSYNNKELIINETVPNRFSPKSPDKAHLNLHINSLELGDSAVYFCASSQAGADTGELFFGEGSRLTVL.

The J gene is TRBJ2-3, the V gene TRBV10-3; 8 bases fit TRBD1. This CDR3 spans 14 amino acids. V lost 6 bases to trimming and J lost 0 bases; unmatched junction nucleotides: 2. Germline V gene data show CDR1 as ENHRY and CDR2 as SYGVKD. The CDR3: CAIRDRASTDTQYF. The CDR3 coding sequence is TGTGCCATCAGGGACAGGGCGAGCACAGATACGCAGTATTTT.

This clonotype appeared a single time. This chain uses TRBV20-1 with TRBJ1-1; D gene uncertain. Germline assignment: CDR1 DFQATT and CDR2 SNEGSKA (reference sequence). The CDR3 contains 12 residues. V lost 4 bases and J 1 base, leaving 7 bases between the germline ends. The CDR3 here is CSANRQNTEAFF. DNA of the CDR3: TGCAGTGCTAACAGACAGAACACTGAAGCTTTCTTT.

The J gene is TRBJ1-1, the V gene TRBV7-8, with D possibly TRBD1 on 5 matching bases. The germline V gene encodes CDR1 SGHVS and CDR2 FQNEAQ. The V and J ends lost 5 bases and 0 bases respectively, with 16 bases between them. The CDR3 loop spans 16 amino acids. CDR3 nucleotides: TGTGCCAGCAGCGCTTACAGGATTAATATGAACACTGAAGCTTTCTTT. Encoded protein: CASSAYRINMNTEAFF.

V usage is TRBV5-1 and J usage is TRBJ2-3; tentative D call: TRBD1 (5 bases). V was clipped by 4 bases and J by 3 bases, with 15 bases between them. Per germline, CDR1 SGHRS and CDR2 YFSETQ. The CDR3 length is 15 residues. The CDR3 reads CASSPQGVKTDTQYF. CDR3 coding DNA: TGCGCCAGCAGCCCTCAGGGTGTTAAAACAGATACGCAGTATTTT.

The CDR3 region is CASSLYSGSGSYNEQFF. DNA of the CDR3: TGTGCCAGCAGCTTGTATAGCGGGAGTGGCTCCTACAATGAGCAGTTCTTC. The rearrangement joins TRBV7-3 to TRBJ2-1; 9 nucleotides agree with TRBD2. V gave up 3 bases and J gave up 0 bases; unmatched junction bases: 6. Germline CDR1 is SGHTA and CDR2 is FQGTGA. The CDR3 covers 17 residues.

In its sample, this clonotype was seen once. The rearrangement links TRBV19 to TRBJ2-2; 9 positions agree with TRBD1. V gave up 3 bases and J gave up 1 base; unmatched junction bases: 3. The CDR3 contains 16 residues. Germline lookup yields CDR1 LNHDA and CDR2 SQIVND (reference sequence). The CDR3 DNA reads TGTGCCAGTAGTATTCCGGGACAGGGGAACACCGGGGAGCTGTTTTTT. This translates into CASSIPGQGNTGELFF.

The rearrangement joins TRBV30 to TRBJ1-2; no clear D gene. This CDR3 region has 12 residues. The V gene's germline CDR1 is GTSNPN and CDR2 SVGIG (reference sequence). Trimming pared 0 bases from V and 8 bases from J, leaving 10 bases between. Here the CDR3 DNA reads TGTGCCTGGAGTGTGTCTGGGTTGGGCTACACCTTC. It yields the protein CAWSVSGLGYTF.

This clonotype was seen a handful of times. This chain connects TRBV5-6 to TRBJ2-5; D not certain. This CDR3 has 13 residues. The germline V and J ends were trimmed by 0 bases and 0 bases, with 3 bases remaining between them. Germline assignment: CDR1 SGHDT and CDR2 YYEEEE. CDR3 DNA sequence: TGTGCCAGCAGCTTGGTTTACCAAGAGACCCAGTACTTC. The encoded protein is CASSLVYQETQYF.

This clonotype was seen a handful of times. The chain carries TRBV27 and TRBJ2-1; a weak D match, TRBD2 (6 bases). Germline V gene sequence: CDR1 MNHEY, CDR2 SMNVEV (reference sequence). The CDR3 loop spans 14 amino acids. Trimming removed 5 bases at V and 8 bases at J, with 16 bases between. This chain's CDR3 is CASSPRLEKDEQFF. The CDR3, as DNA: TGTGCCAGCAGTCCCCGACTAGAAAAGGATGAGCAGTTCTTC.

This clonotype came up a few times. The chain uses TRBV7-2 and TRBJ2-4; the match to TRBD1 covers 9 bases. The V segment lost 7 bases and the J segment 8 bases; nucleotides outside the gene matches: 12. The CDR3 has 15 amino acids. The V gene's germline CDR1 is SGHTA and CDR2 FQGNSA. This chain's CDR3 is CASTLRGQGLDIQYF. CDR3 DNA: TGTGCCAGCACCCTGAGGGGACAGGGATTGGACATTCAGTACTTC.

V gene TRBV11-2 combines with J gene TRBJ2-6, with D unresolved. The germline gives CDR1 SGHAT, CDR2 FQNNGV. V shed 3 bases and J shed 0 bases, with 12 bases lying between them. This CDR3 is built from 17 residues. The CDR3 DNA follows: TGTGCCAGCAGCTTGATAATCGGGCCCTCTGGGGCCAACGTCCTGACTTTC. Protein sequence: CASSLIIGPSGANVLTF.

This clonotype was counted many times. The gene calls are TRBV19 and TRBJ2-1; 13 bases align to TRBD2. Germline-derived CDR1 and CDR2 are LNHDA and SQIVND (reference sequence). V was clipped by 8 bases and J by 5 bases; unmatched bases: 6. The CDR3 spans 15 residues. The CDR3, as DNA: TGTGCCAGTTCAGCCGGGACTAGCGGGAACAATGAGCAGTTCTTC. Encoded protein: CASSAGTSGNNEQFF.

The chain combines TRBV12-3 or TRBV12-4 with TRBJ2-1; D uncertain. This CDR3 is built from 14 residues. Trimming left V 5 bases short and J 3 bases short, with 11 bases between. The CDR3 protein is CASSQTDGYNEQFF. CDR3 nucleotides: TGTGCCAGCAGTCAAACGGACGGCTACAATGAGCAGTTCTTC.

This clonotype was picked up a small number of times. The CDR3 DNA reads as TGTGCCAGCAGTACTAACAGGGGTACTGAAGCTTTCTTT. It codes for CASSTNRGTEAFF. J is TRBJ1-1 and V is TRBV12-3 or TRBV12-4; TRBD1 agrees at 7 bases. After removal of 5 bases from V and 5 bases from J, the junction contained 5 bases not matched to a gene. The CDR3 is made up of 13 amino acids.

This clonotype was recorded many times. Here the CDR3 reads CASSYSNTEAFF. The CDR3 DNA reads as TGTGCCAGCAGTTACAGTAACACTGAAGCTTTCTTT. The V gene is TRBV6-5, the J gene TRBJ1-1, with D unresolved. V was clipped by 2 bases and J by 2 bases, with 3 bases between them. In germline, CDR1 is MNHEY, CDR2 SVGAGI. The CDR3 has 12 amino acids.

The chain employs TRBV20-1 and TRBJ1-2; tentatively, D is TRBD1 (6 bases). The CDR3 contains 13 residues. Trimming shortened V by 1 base and J by 2 bases, and 8 bases separated the two germline ends. Per germline, CDR1 DFQATT and CDR2 SNEGSKA (reference sequence). The CDR3 bases are TGCAGTGCTAGAGCTGGGACAAACTATGGCTACACCTTC. Residues: CSARAGTNYGYTF.

The rearrangement links TRBV29-1 to TRBJ1-6, with D uncertain. The germline gives CDR1 SQVTM, CDR2 ANQGSEA. With 4 bases removed from V and 6 bases from J, the gap between germline ends came to 10 bases. CDR3 length: 13 amino acids. The CDR3 region has the DNA TGCAGCGTTGCCCCCGACGGTAATTCACCCCTCCACTTT. Its protein product is CSVAPDGNSPLHF.

This clonotype was found a few times. The chain has TRBV6-2 or TRBV6-3 and TRBJ1-2, with D perhaps TRBD1 (6 bases). V was clipped by 7 bases and J by 3 bases, with 18 bases between them. CDR1 is MNHEY and CDR2 is SVGEGT in the germline V gene. This CDR3 is built from 15 residues. The CDR3 is CASMSGGAGDYGYTF. The CDR3 DNA follows: TGTGCCAGCATGAGTGGTGGAGCAGGGGACTATGGCTACACCTTC.